The following is a T cell receptor (beta chain) sequence with its context. No cognate antigen has been identified for it. No base qualities exist here, and no much larger clone lies one base off it. The sample is drawn from a study of T cell changes during pregnancy in multiple sclerosis (dated by TCRdb to about 2019). Concerning the study at large: The study examined how the T cell repertoire changed over the course of pregnancy in women with multiple sclerosis.

The library was built by means of the immunoSEQ multiplex PCR assay. The table was pulled from immuneACCESS by TCRdb, which kept in-frame rearrangements only. Such tables lose some clones; where checked, under half of the loss comes from unresolved V genes, and the rest has no known cause. The sample has 60,000 to 70,000 clones on record, 90% to 95% of them singletons. The ten most abundant clones make up approximately 1.4% of the sample. Including cysteine and phenylalanine, the CDR3 has 13 amino acids. Only the CDR3 DNA stays, 39 bases, in frame from base 1. Based on the germline V gene (reference sequence), the CDR1 and CDR2 sequences are LNHDA and SQIVND. V and J are truncated by 7 bases and 7 bases respectively, leaving an intervening sequence of 16 bases.

Sample: peripheral blood, taken in the second trimester of pregnancy. This clonotype originated in a female donor with multiple sclerosis, enrolled in a pregnancy study. The receptor chain draws on TRBV19 and TRBJ1-1, with a tentative D gene TRBD1 over 6 matching bases. In nucleotides, the sequence is TGTGCCAGTACCCCCAGGGGCCCCCTTGAAGCTTTCTTT. Protein translation: CASTPRGPLEAFF.